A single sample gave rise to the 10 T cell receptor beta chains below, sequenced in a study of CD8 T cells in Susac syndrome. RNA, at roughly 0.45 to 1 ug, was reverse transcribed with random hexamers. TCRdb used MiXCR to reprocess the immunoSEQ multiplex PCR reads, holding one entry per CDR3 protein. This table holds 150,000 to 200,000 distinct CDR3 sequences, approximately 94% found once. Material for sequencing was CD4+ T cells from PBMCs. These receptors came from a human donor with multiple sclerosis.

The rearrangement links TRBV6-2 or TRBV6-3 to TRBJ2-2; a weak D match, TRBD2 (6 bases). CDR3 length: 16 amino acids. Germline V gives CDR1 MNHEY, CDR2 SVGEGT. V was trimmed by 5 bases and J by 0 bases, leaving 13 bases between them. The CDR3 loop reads CASSKLGGPNTGELFF. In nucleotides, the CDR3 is TGTGCCAGCAGTAAGCTCGGAGGGCCGAACACCGGGGAGCTGTTTTTT.

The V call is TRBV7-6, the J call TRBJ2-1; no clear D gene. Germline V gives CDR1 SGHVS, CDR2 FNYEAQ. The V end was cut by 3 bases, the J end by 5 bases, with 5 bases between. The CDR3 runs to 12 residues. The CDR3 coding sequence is TGTGCCAGCAGCTTTGGCAACAATGAGCAGTTCTTC. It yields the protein CASSFGNNEQFF.

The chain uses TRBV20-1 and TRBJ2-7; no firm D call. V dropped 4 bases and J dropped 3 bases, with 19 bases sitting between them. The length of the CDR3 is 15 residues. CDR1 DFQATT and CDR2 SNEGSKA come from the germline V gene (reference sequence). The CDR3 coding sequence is TGCAGTGCTACAAAACCAAGGACCGGGCTCTACGAGCAGTACTTC. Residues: CSATKPRTGLYEQYF.

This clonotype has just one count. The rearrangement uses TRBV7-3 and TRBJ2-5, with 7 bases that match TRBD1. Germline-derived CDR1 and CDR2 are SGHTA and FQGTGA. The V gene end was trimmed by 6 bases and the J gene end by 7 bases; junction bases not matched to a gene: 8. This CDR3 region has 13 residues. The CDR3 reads CASSSTGIGTQYF. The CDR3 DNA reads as TGTGCCAGCAGTTCGACAGGGATCGGGACCCAGTACTTC.

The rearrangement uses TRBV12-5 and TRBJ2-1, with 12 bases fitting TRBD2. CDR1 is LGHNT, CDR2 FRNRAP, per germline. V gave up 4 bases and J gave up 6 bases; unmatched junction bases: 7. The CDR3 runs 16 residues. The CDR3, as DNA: TGTGCTAGTGGTTCTGCTAGCGGGAGGGTTTTCAATGAGCAGTTCTTC. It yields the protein CASGSASGRVFNEQFF.

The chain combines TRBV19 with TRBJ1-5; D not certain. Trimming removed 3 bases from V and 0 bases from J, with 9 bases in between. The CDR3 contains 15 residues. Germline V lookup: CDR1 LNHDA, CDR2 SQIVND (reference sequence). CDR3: CASSIQINSNQPQHF. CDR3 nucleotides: TGTGCCAGTAGTATCCAGATTAATAGCAATCAGCCCCAGCATTTT.

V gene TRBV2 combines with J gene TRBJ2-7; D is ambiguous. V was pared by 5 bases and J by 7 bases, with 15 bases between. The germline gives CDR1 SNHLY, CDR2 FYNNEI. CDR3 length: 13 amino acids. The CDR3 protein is CASSITLGWEQYF. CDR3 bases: TGTGCCAGCAGTATTACCCTGGGTTGGGAGCAGTACTTC. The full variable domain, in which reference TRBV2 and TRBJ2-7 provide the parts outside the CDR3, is EPEVTQTPSHQVTQMGQEVILRCVPISNHLYFYWYRQILGQKVEFLVSFYNNEISEKSEIFDDQFSVERPDGSNFTLKIRSTKLEDSAMYFCASSITLGWEQYFGPGTRLTVT.

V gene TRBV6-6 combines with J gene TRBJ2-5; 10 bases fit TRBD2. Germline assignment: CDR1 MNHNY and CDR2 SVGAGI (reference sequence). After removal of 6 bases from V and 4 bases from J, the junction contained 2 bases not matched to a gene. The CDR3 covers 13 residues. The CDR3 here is CASSPSGRETQYF. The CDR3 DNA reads TGTGCCAGCAGCCCTAGCGGGAGAGAGACCCAGTACTTC.

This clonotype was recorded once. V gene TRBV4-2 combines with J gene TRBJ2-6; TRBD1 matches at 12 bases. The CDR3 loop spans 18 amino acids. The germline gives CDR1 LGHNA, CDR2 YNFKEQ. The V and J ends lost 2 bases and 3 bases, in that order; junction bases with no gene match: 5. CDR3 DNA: TGTGCCAGCAGCCAAACCGGGACAGGGGGCTATGGGGCCAACGTCCTGACTTTC. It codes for CASSQTGTGGYGANVLTF.

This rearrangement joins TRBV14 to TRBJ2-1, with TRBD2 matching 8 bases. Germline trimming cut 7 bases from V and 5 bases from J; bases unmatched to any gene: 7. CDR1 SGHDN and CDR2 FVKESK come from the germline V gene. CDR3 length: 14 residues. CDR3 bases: TGTGCCAGCACTACGGGAGGGGATCACAATGAGCAGTTCTTC. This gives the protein CASTTGGDHNEQFF.